The 6 T cell receptor beta chains presented below share a single source sample, sequenced in a study of control samples from healthy donors and cancer patients. Generated by immunoSEQ multiplex PCR, the TCRdb table keeps only in-frame clones and is missing some. The data contain about 85,000 clones, 89% of them singletons. Material for sequencing was blood. These TCRs come from a man aged 50 to 60 in good health.

A few counts support this clone. J is TRBJ1-3 and V is TRBV6-6, with 8 bases identical to TRBD1. Trimming took 6 bases from V and 5 from J; bases not matched to a gene: 9. Per the germline V gene, CDR1 is MNHNY and CDR2 is SVGAGI (reference sequence). The CDR3 spans 15 residues. The CDR3 here is CASRPSGGKRNTIYF. In DNA, the CDR3 is TGTGCCAGCAGGCCCTCAGGGGGCAAGAGAAACACCATATATTTT.

J is TRBJ2-2 and V is TRBV11-3; D not resolved. The CDR3 has 15 amino acids. Trimming removed 2 bases from V and 5 bases from J, with 12 bases in between. Germline CDR1 SGHNT, CDR2 YENEEA. The CDR3: CASSLYGRGTGELFF. In DNA, the CDR3 is TGTGCCAGCAGCTTATACGGTAGAGGAACCGGGGAGCTGTTTTTT.

V usage is TRBV27 and J usage is TRBJ2-4; possibly TRBD1 or TRBD2 for D (5 bases each). CDR1 and CDR2 from the germline V gene are MNHEY and SMNVEV (reference sequence). CDR3 size: 11 residues. V was pared by 5 bases and J by 8 bases, with 7 bases between. CDR3 loop: CASSGGYIQYF. The CDR3 DNA follows: TGTGCCAGCAGTGGGGGATACATTCAGTACTTC.

This chain joins TRBV6-5 and TRBJ1-1, with a weak D call TRBD1 (5 bases). Per the germline V gene, CDR1 is MNHEY and CDR2 is SVGAGI. The CDR3 has 12 amino acids. Trimming took off 6 bases at V and 11 bases at J, with 16 bases between the two ends. CDR3 region: CASRKLKEGAFF. The CDR3 bases are TGTGCCAGCAGGAAACTTAAAGAGGGGGCTTTCTTT.

This chain uses TRBV30 with TRBJ2-7; weak D call: TRBD1 (5 bases). Germline-derived CDR1 and CDR2 are GTSNPN and SVGIG (reference sequence). This CDR3 spans 14 amino acids. Trimming took 0 bases from V and 0 from J, leaving 9 bases between them. The CDR3 DNA sequence: TGTGCCTGGAGTGTAAGTACAGGCTCCTACGAGCAGTACTTC. This translates into CAWSVSTGSYEQYF.

The V and J genes are TRBV7-8 and TRBJ2-3, with D unresolved. V was cut by 4 bases and J by 0 bases, with 2 bases left in between. This CDR3 is built from 12 residues. In germline, CDR1 is SGHVS, CDR2 FQNEAQ. The CDR3 region has the DNA TGTGCCAGCAGCTCTAGCACAGATACGCAGTATTTT. It encodes CASSSSTDTQYF.